This T cell receptor beta chain comes out of a study of blood T cell repertoires in COVID-19. Repertoires were generated with immunoSEQ multiplex PCR, while TCRdb's copy carries only in-frame clones and drops some. The sample yields about 260,000 clones, 84% seen once. The CDR3 is 17 amino acids. In germline, CDR1 is LNHDA, CDR2 SQIVND (reference sequence). V lost 7 bases to trimming and J lost 5 bases; unmatched junction nucleotides: 10. This clone appeared many times. Input material: peripheral blood. The J gene is TRBJ2-3, the V gene TRBV19; 15 nucleotides align to TRBD2. The clonotype comes from a human donor in a cohort sampled during active COVID-19. The CDR3 reads CASNRGLAGGPGDTQYF. The CDR3 nucleotides read TGTGCCAGTAATCGAGGACTAGCGGGGGGGCCGGGAGATACGCAGTATTTT.